This TCR beta chain was identified in a study of T cell responses to AZD1222 COVID-19 vaccine. Study outcomes and limitations: Repertoires were obtained solely post-peak T cell response. The breadth and depth of Spike-specific TCRs increased once two AZD1222 doses had been given. Spike regions recognized by vaccine-associated CD4 TCRs spanned the protein, led by 160-218 and 743-854.

The junction had 4 bases not matched to a gene; V was cut back by 4 bases and J by 3 bases. The CDR3 extends over 15 amino acids. Germline V CDR1 and CDR2: SGHRS, YFSETQ. Sequenced by immunoSEQ multiplex PCR; TCRdb stores in-frame clones only, minus some. The profile covers over 100,000 clones, with 91% appearing a single time and 4.5% taken by the ten largest. To note about this clone: Its specificity is unknown.

The starting material was peripheral blood, obtained on day 0 of AZD1222 vaccination. The rearrangement uses TRBV5-1 and TRBJ2-3; 11 bases fit TRBD2. This TCR was recovered from an adult in good health. This chain's CDR3 is CASSVGTSGTDTQYF. CDR3 DNA sequence: TGCGCCAGCAGCGTCGGGACTAGCGGTACAGATACGCAGTATTTT.